This TCR beta chain originates from a study of T cells in Graves' hyperthyroidism and ophthalmopathy (dated by TCRdb to the late 2010s). General notes on the study: Peripheral blood was collected at initial diagnosis, before any treatment. TCR Vbeta CDR3 sequencing of approximately 140 peripheral blood samples (approximately 44 ophthalmopathy, 75 to 85 hyperthyroidism and approximately 17 progressor patients) is reported in the paper. Whether ophthalmopathy could be predicted prospectively was tested in an independent validation cohort made up of approximately 19 hyperthyroidism patients plus 17 patients who later progressed to ophthalmopathy. TCR V-J signatures able to tell the groups apart were searched for in a discovery cohort of some 100 patients, of whom fewer than 45 had Graves' ophthalmopathy and about 60 had stable Graves' hyperthyroidism. Following sampling, methimazole starting at 30 mg daily was given to hyperthyroidism patients, and high-dose intravenous methylprednisolone was given to ophthalmopathy patients. The 100 discovery patients were divided at random into training and test sets in a 7:3 ratio. In more than 5 Graves' hyperthyroidism patients, the study also compared T-cell repertoires from thyroid tissue with T-cell repertoires from blood. Study-wide conclusions, independent of this receptor: No statistical method was used to set the sample size in advance, and investigators knew the group allocation. In validation, the model predicted progression to ophthalmopathy a median of roughly 6.2 months before onset, with about 71% sensitivity and around 76% specificity. Most expanded thyroid clonotypes (frequency above 0.001) were also found in blood, which suggests that blood repertoires may mirror thyroid immune responses. Ophthalmopathy was separated from stable hyperthyroidism by a 13 V-J signature model, with around 88% sensitivity and roughly 84% specificity obtained in cross-validation and 80%/75% obtained in testing.

This clonotype was seen a few times. Its antigen is currently not known. Qualities for individual bases were not recorded, and no much larger clone is one base off. There are 13 amino acids in the CDR3, from cysteine to phenylalanine inclusive. Solely the CDR3 DNA is kept, with 39 bases framed from the first base. V is pared back by 6 bases and J by 6 bases, with 11 bases lying between the germline termini. From a lookup of the germline V gene, CDR1 and CDR2 are SNHLY and FYNNEI. TCR beta CDR3 regions were amplified from RNA transcripts. A first-round RT-PCR of the TCR CDR3 used the HTBI primer set with the Qiagen OneStep RT-PCR kit. The libraries were constructed in a second round of multiplex PCR and then size-selected and purified. Sequencing of the libraries was done on an Illumina HiSeq2000 using paired-end 100 bp reads. In the authors' own workflow: SOAPnuke was used to process the raw data, removing reads that contained adapters or uncalled bases, had a mean Phred below 15, or lacked an exact match to the constant primer or identifier. High-quality paired reads were merged using COPE v1.2.5, and each unique nucleotide sequence was defined as a clonotype. Clonotypes were aligned to IMGT TRBV, TRBD and TRBJ reference segments using MiTCR v1.1. Analysis was restricted to V-J combinations with a frequency above 0.0001, which covered approximately 99% of repertoires. The TCS score was defined as F50 (clonal expansion) divided by E x V (chaos), with BLOSUM62-based TCRdist calculated between CDR3 peptides within each V-J. Welch's t-statistics and random forest reduced around 520 V-J features to roughly 13, which were used in a naive Bayes classifier (R e1071). Starting from the raw public reads, TCRdb applied fastp trimming at Q25, assembled clones with MiXCR and retained in-frame beta chains. Rows with one shared CDR3 protein collapse into an entry with the most common genes and DNA. The V and J calls come from TCRdb's annotation, not from the publication. Within this sample are fewer than 800,000 distinct CDR3 sequences, with less than 20% of them counted one time only. The ten biggest clones cover about 8.4% of the sample.

A patient counted as having stable Graves' hyperthyroidism if no progression to ophthalmopathy occurred over 18 months of follow-up. The hyperthyroidism patients were between 18 and 65 years old and newly diagnosed, with a disease duration of less than 2 months. The study excluded patients with uncontrolled infections, other autoimmune diseases, pregnancy or lactation. Clinical symptoms, serum thyroxine and TRAb, thyroid ultrasound, and orbital computed tomography formed the basis for the diagnoses. PBMCs were isolated from roughly 10 ml of fresh peripheral blood by Ficoll-Paque density gradient centrifugation. Total RNA was extracted with Trizol reagent, and quality was checked on an Agilent 2100 Bioanalyzer.

This clonotype was obtained from a man younger than 35 with Graves' hyperthyroidism. Rearrangement joined TRBV2 to TRBJ2-2, and perhaps TRBD1 as D gene, on 5 matching bases. What was sequenced was blood. The CDR3 region reads CASRNRLSGELFF. The sequenced DNA is TGTGCCAGCAGGAACAGGTTGTCCGGGGAGCTGTTTTTT.